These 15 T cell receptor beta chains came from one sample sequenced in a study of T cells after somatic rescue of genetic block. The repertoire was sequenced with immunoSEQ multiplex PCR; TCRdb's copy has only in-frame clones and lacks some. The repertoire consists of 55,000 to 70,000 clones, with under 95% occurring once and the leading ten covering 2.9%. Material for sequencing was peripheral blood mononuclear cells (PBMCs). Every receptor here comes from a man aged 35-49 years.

The CDR3 region is CASSRPGLAGNEQFF. The CDR3 DNA sequence: TGTGCCAGCAGTAGGCCGGGTCTAGCGGGTAATGAGCAGTTCTTC. The chain couples TRBV6-5 to TRBJ2-1, with TRBD2 identical over 8 bases. CDR1 MNHEY and CDR2 SVGAGI come from the germline V gene. This CDR3 spans 15 amino acids. Unmatched junction bases numbered 10, after V lost 5 bases and J lost 7 bases.

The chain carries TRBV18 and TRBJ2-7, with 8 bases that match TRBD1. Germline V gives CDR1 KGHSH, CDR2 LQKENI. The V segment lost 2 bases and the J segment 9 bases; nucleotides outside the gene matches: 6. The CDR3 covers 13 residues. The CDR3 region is CASSPGQGPRQYF. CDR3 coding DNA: TGTGCCAGCTCACCAGGACAGGGTCCTCGGCAGTACTTC.

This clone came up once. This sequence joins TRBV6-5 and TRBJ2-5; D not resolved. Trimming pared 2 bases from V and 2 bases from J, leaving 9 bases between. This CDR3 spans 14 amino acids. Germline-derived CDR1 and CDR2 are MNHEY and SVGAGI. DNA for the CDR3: TGTGCCAGCAGTTACATCGTCCGACAAGAGACCCAGTACTTC. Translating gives CASSYIVRQETQYF.

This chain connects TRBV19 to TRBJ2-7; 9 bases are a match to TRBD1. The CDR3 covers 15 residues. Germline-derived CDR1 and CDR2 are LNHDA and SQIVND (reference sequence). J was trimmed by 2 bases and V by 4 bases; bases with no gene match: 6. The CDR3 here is CASSKTGTGPYEQYF. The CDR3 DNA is TGTGCCAGTAGTAAAACCGGGACAGGGCCCTACGAGCAGTACTTC.

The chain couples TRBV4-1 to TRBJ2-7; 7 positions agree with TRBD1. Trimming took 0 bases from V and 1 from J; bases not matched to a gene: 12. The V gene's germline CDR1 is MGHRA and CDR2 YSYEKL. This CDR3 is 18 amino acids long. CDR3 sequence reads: CASSQDRGRQGLSYEQYF. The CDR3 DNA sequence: TGCGCCAGCAGCCAAGATCGGGGCCGACAGGGATTATCCTACGAGCAGTACTTC.

The CDR3 loop reads CASSLVGTGGAVQTQYF. CDR3 nucleotides: TGTGCCAGCAGCTTAGTTGGGACAGGGGGCGCGGTACAGACCCAGTACTTC. The chain combines TRBV11-2 with TRBJ2-5; 12 bases map to TRBD1. Germline values: CDR1 SGHAT, CDR2 FQNNGV. The CDR3 spans 17 residues. The junction had 9 bases not matched to a gene; V was cut back by 1 base and J by 6 bases.

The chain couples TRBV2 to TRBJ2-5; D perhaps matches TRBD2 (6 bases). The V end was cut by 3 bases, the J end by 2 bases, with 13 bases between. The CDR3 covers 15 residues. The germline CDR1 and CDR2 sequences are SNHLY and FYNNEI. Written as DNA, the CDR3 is TGTGCCAGCAGTGAGGAGTGGGGGGTACAAGAGACCCAGTACTTC. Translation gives CASSEEWGVQETQYF.

The CDR3: CASSLDRGPYNEQFF. The CDR3 DNA follows: TGTGCCAGCAGCCTGGACAGGGGACCCTACAATGAGCAGTTCTTC. V is TRBV2 and J is TRBJ2-1, with TRBD1 identical over 9 bases. The length of the CDR3 is 15 residues. From germline, CDR1 is SNHLY and CDR2 FYNNEI. J was trimmed by 2 bases and V by 6 bases; bases with no gene match: 5.

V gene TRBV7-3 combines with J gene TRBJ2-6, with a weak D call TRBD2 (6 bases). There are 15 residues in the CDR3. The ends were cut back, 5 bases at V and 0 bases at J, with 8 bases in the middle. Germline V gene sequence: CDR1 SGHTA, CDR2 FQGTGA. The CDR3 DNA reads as TGTGCCAGCAGCCGCGGGGTCTCTGGGGCCAACGTCCTGACTTTC. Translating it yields CASSRGVSGANVLTF.

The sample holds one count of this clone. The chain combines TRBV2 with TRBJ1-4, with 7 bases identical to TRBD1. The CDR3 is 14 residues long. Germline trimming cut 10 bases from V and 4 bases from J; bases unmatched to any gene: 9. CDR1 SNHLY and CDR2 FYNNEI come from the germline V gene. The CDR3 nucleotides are TGTGCCACCCAACAGGGGCCCCTTAATGAAAAACTGTTTTTT. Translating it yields CATQQGPLNEKLFF.

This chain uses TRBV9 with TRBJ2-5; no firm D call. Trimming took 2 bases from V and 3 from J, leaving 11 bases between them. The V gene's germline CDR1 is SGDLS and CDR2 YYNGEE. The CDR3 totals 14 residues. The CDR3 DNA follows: TGTGCCAGCAGCGTGAGTGCGGCAGAAGAGACCCAGTACTTC. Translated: CASSVSAAEETQYF. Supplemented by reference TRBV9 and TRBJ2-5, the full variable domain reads DSGVTQTPKHLITATGQRVTLRCSPRSGDLSVYWYQQSLDQGLQFLIQYYNGEERAKGNILERFSAQQFPDLHSELNLSSLELGDSALYFCASSVSAAEETQYFGPGTRLLVL.

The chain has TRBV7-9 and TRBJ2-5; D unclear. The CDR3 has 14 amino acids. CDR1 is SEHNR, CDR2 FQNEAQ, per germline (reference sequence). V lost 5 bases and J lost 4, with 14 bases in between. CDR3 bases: TGTGCCAGCAGCGAATTGGGGTTTACAGAGACCCAGTACTTC. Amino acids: CASSELGFTETQYF.

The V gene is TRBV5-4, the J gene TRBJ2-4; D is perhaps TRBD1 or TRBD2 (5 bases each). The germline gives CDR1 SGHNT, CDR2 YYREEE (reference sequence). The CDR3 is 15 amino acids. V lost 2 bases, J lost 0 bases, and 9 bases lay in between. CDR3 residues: CASSLTGTAKNIQYF. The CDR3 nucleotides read TGTGCCAGCAGCTTAACCGGGACAGCCAAAAACATTCAGTACTTC.

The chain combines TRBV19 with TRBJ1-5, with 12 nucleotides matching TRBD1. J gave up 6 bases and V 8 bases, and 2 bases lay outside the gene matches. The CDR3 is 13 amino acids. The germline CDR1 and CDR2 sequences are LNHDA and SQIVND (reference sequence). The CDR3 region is CASGTGGVQPQHF. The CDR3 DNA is TGTGCCAGTGGGACAGGGGGCGTTCAGCCCCAGCATTTT.

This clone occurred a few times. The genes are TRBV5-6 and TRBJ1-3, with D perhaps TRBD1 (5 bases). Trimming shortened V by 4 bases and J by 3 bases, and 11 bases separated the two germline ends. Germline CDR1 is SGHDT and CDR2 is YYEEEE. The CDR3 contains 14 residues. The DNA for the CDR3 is TGTGCCAGCAGCCTCGGGACGAATGGAAACACCATATATTTT. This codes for CASSLGTNGNTIYF.